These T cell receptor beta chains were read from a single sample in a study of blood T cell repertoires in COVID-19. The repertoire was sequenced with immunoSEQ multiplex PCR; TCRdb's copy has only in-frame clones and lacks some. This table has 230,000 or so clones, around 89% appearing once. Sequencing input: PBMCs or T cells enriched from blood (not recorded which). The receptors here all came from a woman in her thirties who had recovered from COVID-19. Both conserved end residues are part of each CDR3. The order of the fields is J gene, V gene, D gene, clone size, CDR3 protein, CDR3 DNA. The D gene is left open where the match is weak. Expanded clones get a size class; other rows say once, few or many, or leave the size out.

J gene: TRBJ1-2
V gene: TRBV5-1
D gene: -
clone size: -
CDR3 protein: CASSLAPPNYGYTF
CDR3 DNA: TGCGCCAGCAGCTTGGCCCCCCCGAACTATGGCTACACCTTC

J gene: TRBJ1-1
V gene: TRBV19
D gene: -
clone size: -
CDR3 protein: CASIGGSREAFF
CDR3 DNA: TGTGCCAGTATTGGGGGCAGTCGTGAAGCTTTCTTT

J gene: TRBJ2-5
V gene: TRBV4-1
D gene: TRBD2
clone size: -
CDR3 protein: CASSQEPRLAGNERETQYF
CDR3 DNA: TGCGCCAGCAGCCAAGAACCGAGACTAGCGGGAAACGAGAGAGAGACCCAGTACTTC

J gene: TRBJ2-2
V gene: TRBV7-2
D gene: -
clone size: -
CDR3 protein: CASSLEGLANTGELFF
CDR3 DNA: TGTGCCAGCAGCTTAGAGGGGCTGGCGAACACCGGGGAGCTGTTTTTT

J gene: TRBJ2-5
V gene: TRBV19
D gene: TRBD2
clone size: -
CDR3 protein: CASSYGAGEGETQYF
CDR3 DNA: TGTGCCAGTAGTTACGGAGCGGGGGAAGGGGAGACCCAGTACTTC

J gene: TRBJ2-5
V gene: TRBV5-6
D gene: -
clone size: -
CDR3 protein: CASTRQGGETQYF
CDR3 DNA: TGTGCCAGCACCCGACAGGGAGGAGAGACCCAGTACTTC

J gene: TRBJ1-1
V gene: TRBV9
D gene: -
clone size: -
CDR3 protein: CASSVGLGAKTEAFF
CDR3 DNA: TGTGCCAGCAGCGTAGGCCTGGGGGCGAAGACTGAAGCTTTCTTT

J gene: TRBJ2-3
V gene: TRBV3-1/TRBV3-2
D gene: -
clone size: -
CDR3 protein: CASSHNGNTDTQYF
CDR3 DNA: TGTGCCAGCAGCCACAACGGGAACACAGATACGCAGTATTTT

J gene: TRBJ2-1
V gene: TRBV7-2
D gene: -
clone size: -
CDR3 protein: CASSLVVRTNNEQFF
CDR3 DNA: TGTGCCAGCAGCTTAGTTGTACGGACAAACAATGAGCAGTTCTTC

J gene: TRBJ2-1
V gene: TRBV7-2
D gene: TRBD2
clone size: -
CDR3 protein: CASSLSIGGGYNEQFF
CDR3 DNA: TGTGCCAGCAGCCTTAGCATCGGGGGGGGTTACAATGAGCAGTTCTTC

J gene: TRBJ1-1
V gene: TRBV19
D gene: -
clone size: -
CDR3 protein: CASTEGQSTLAFF
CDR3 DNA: TGTGCCAGTACCGAAGGACAGTCGACCCTAGCTTTCTTT

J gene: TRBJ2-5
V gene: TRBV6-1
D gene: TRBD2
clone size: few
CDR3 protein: CASSVAGGQYQETQYF
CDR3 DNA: TGTGCCAGCAGTGTTGCGGGGGGGCAGTACCAAGAGACCCAGTACTTC

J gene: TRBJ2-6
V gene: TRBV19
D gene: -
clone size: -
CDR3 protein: CASSPTALSGANVLTF
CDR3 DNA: TGTGCCAGTAGTCCGACAGCGCTCTCTGGGGCCAACGTCCTGACTTTC

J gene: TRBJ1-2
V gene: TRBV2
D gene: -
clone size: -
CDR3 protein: CASSEWQGNYGYTF
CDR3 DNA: TGTGCCAGCAGTGAATGGCAGGGCAACTATGGCTACACCTTC

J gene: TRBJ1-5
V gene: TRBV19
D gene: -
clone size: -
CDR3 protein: CASSIGRGNQPQHF
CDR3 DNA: TGTGCCAGTAGTATAGGGAGAGGGAATCAGCCCCAGCATTTT

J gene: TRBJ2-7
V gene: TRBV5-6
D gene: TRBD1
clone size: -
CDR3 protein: CASSLAGTGYEQYF
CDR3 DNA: TGTGCCAGCAGCTTGGCCGGGACAGGGTACGAGCAGTACTTC

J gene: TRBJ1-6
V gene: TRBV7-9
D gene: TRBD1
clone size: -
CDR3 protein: CASSTRQGNSPLHF
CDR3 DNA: TGTGCCAGCAGCACTCGACAGGGTAATTCACCCCTCCACTTT

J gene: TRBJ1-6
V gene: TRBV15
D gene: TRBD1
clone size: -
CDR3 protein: CATSSFLDRDNSPLHF
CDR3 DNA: TGTGCCACCAGCAGTTTTCTAGACAGGGATAATTCACCCCTCCACTTT

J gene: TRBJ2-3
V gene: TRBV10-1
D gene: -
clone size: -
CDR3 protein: CASSERPSLADTQYF
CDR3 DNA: TGCGCCAGCAGTGAGCGCCCTAGCCTGGCAGATACGCAGTATTTT

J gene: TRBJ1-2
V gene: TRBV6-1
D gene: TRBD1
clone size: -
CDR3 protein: CASSGGTGGIVYGYTF
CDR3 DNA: TGTGCCAGCAGTGGCGGGACAGGGGGAATCGTCTATGGCTACACCTTC

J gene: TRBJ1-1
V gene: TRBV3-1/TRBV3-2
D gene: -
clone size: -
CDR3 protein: CASRPGHIGWRTEAFF
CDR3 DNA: TGTGCCAGCAGACCTGGACACATAGGATGGCGCACTGAAGCTTTCTTT

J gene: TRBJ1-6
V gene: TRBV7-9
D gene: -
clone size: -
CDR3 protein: CASSITASNSPLHF
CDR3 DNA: TGTGCCAGCAGCATCACAGCCTCGAATTCACCCCTCCACTTT

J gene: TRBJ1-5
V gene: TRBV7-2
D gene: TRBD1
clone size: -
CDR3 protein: CASSPPTGSQGAQHF
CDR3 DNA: TGTGCCAGCAGCCCGCCGACAGGTTCCCAGGGGGCCCAGCATTTT

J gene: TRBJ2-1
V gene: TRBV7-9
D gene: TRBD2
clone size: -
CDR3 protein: CASSPPLAGEYNEQFF
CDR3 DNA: TGTGCCAGCAGCCCCCCACTAGCGGGGGAATACAATGAGCAGTTCTTC

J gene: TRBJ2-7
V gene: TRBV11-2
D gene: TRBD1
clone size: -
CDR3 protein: CASTRSKRTGKNEQYF
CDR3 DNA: TGTGCCAGCACCCGAAGCAAACGGACAGGGAAGAACGAGCAGTACTTC

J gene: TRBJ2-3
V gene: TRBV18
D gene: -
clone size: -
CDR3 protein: CASSPGPSTDTQYF
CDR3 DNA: TGTGCCAGCTCACCAGGGCCATCCACAGATACGCAGTATTTT

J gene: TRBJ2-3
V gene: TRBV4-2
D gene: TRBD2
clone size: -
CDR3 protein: CASSQEQRGSTDTQYF
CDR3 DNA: TGTGCCAGCAGCCAAGAACAGCGGGGTAGCACAGATACGCAGTATTTT

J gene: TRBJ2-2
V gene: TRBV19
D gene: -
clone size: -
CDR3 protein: CASSIVGVGELFF
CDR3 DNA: TGTGCCAGTAGTATAGTCGGGGTCGGGGAGCTGTTTTTT

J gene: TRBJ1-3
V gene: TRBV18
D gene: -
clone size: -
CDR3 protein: CASSPPAGAGGNTIYF
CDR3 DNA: TGTGCCAGCTCACCACCGGCAGGGGCGGGTGGAAACACCATATATTTT

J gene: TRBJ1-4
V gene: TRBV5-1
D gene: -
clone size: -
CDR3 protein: CASSDSSNEKLFF
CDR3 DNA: TGCGCCAGCAGCGACAGCTCTAATGAAAAACTGTTTTTT

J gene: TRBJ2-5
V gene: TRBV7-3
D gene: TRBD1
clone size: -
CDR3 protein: CASSRGQGAGGQETQYF
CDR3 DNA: TGTGCCAGCAGCCGGGGACAGGGGGCTGGTGGCCAAGAGACCCAGTACTTC

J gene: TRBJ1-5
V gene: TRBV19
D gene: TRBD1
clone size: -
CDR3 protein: CASSILDRAQPQHF
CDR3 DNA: TGTGCCAGTAGTATTCTAGACAGGGCTCAGCCCCAGCATTTT

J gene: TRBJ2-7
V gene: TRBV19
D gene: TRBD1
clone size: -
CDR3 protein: CATSKTGTGAYEQYF
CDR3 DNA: TGTGCCACCTCGAAGACCGGGACAGGGGCCTACGAGCAGTACTTC

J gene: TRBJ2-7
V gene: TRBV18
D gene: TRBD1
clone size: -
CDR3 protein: CASSPGTGPSYEQYF
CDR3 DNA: TGTGCCAGCTCCCCCGGGACAGGGCCCTCCTACGAGCAGTACTTC

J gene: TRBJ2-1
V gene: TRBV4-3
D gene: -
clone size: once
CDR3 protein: CASSQNRVGFNEQFF
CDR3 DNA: TGCGCCAGCAGTCAGAACAGGGTAGGATTCAATGAGCAGTTCTTC

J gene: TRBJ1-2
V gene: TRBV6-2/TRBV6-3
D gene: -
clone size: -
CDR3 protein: CASSYNRVDGYTF
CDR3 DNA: TGTGCCAGCAGTTACAACAGGGTTGATGGCTACACCTTC

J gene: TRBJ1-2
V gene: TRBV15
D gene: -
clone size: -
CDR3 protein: CATQYSSGYTF
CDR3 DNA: TGTGCCACGCAATACTCGAGTGGCTACACCTTC

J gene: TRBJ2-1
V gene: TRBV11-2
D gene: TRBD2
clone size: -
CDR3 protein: CASSLAGLYNEQFF
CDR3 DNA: TGTGCCAGCAGTCTAGCGGGGCTCTACAATGAGCAGTTCTTC

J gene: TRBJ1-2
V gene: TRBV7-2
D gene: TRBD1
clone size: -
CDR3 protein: CASSLFPGGSNYGYTF
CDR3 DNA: TGTGCCAGCAGCTTATTCCCAGGGGGCTCTAACTATGGCTACACCTTC

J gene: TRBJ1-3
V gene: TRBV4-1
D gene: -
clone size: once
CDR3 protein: CASSQKNGNRDPGNTIYF
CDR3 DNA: TGCGCCAGCAGCCAAAAAAACGGGAACAGGGATCCTGGAAACACCATATATTTT

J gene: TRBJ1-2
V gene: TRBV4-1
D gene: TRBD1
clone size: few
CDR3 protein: CASSQASLTGGRNYGYTF
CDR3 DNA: TGCGCCAGCAGCCAAGCAAGCCTGACAGGGGGGAGAAACTATGGCTACACCTTC

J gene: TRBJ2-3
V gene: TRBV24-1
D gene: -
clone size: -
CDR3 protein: CATSDQRDSPGGADTQYF
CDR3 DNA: TGTGCCACCAGTGATCAAAGGGACAGCCCCGGGGGTGCAGATACGCAGTATTTT

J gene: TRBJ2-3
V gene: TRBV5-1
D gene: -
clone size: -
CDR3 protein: CASSLALGTSSTDTQYF
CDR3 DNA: TGCGCCAGCAGCTTGGCCTTGGGGACTTCTAGCACAGATACGCAGTATTTT

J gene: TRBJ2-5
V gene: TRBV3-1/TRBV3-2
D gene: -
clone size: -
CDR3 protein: CASSPGETGPPLLETQYF
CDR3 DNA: TGTGCCAGCAGCCCAGGGGAGACGGGGCCACCCCTCCTGGAGACCCAGTACTTC

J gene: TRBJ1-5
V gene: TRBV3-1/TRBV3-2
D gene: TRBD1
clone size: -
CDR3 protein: CASSAGTASNQPQHF
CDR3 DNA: TGTGCCAGCAGCGCCGGGACAGCCAGCAATCAGCCCCAGCATTTT

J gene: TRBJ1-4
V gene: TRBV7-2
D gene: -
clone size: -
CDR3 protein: CASSLSGLGSEKLFF
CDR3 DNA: TGTGCCAGCAGCTTATCTGGGCTTGGGAGCGAAAAACTGTTTTTT

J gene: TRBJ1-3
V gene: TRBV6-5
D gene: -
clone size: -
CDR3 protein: CASSQSRGRGNTIYF
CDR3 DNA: TGTGCCAGCAGTCAATCCAGGGGCCGTGGAAACACCATATATTTT

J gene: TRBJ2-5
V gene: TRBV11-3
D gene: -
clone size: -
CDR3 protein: CASSLAGAGGETQYF
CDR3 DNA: TGTGCCAGCAGCTTAGCGGGGGCAGGGGGGGAGACCCAGTACTTC

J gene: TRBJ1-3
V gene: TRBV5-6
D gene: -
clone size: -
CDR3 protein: CASSLRVSGNTIYF
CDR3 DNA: TGTGCCAGCAGCTTGCGAGTTAGTGGAAACACCATATATTTT

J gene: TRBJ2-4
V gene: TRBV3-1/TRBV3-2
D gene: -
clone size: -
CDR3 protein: CASSLRGEAKNIQYF
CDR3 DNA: TGTGCCAGCAGCCTCAGGGGTGAGGCCAAAAACATTCAGTACTTC

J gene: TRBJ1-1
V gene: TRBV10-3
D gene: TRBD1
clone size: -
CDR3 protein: CAISERDRGPRTEAFF
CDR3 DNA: TGTGCCATCAGTGAGAGGGACAGGGGGCCTCGCACTGAAGCTTTCTTT

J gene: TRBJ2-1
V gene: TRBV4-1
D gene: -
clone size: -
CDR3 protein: CASSQLAPGHLYNEQFF
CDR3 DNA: TGCGCCAGCAGCCAACTCGCCCCGGGACACCTATACAATGAGCAGTTCTTC

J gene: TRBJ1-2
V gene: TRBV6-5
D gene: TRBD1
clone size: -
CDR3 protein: CASSYTTGVLGYGYTF
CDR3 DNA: TGTGCCAGCAGTTACACAACAGGGGTTCTGGGCTATGGCTACACCTTC

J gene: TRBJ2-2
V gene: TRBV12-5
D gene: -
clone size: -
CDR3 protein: CASGLNLGLTGELFF
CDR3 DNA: TGTGCTAGTGGTTTGAATTTGGGCCTCACCGGGGAGCTGTTTTTT

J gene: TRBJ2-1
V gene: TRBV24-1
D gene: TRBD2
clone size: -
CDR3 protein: CATSLGLAAGMIIHEQFF
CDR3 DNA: TGTGCCACCAGTTTGGGACTAGCAGCAGGGATGATCATTCATGAGCAGTTCTTC

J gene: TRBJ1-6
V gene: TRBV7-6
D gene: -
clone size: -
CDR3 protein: CASSLSQGRVGSPLHF
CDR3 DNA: TGTGCCAGCAGCTTAAGTCAGGGGAGAGTGGGCTCACCCCTCCACTTT

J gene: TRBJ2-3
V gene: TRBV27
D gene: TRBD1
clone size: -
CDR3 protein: CASSSGGRADTQYF
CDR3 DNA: TGTGCCAGCAGTTCAGGGGGCAGGGCAGATACGCAGTATTTT

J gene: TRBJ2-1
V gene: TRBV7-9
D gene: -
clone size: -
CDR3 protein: CASSFIDNEQFF
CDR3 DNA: TGTGCCAGCAGCTTTATAGATAATGAGCAGTTCTTC

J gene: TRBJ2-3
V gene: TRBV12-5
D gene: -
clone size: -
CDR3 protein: CASGLVVGGATDTQYF
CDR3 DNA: TGTGCTAGTGGTTTGGTAGTGGGGGGGGCTACAGATACGCAGTATTTT